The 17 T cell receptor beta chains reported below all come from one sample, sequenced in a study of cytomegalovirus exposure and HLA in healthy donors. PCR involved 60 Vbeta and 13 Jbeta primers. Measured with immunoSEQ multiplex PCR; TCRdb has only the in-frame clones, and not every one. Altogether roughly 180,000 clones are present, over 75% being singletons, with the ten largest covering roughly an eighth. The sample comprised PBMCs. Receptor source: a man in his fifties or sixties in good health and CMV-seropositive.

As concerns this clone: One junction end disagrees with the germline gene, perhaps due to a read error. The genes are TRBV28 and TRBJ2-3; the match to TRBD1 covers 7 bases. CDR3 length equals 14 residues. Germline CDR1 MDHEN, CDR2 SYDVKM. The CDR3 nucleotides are TGTGCCAGCAGCCCTCAGGGGGTCACAAATACGCAGTATTTT. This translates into CASSPQGVTNTQYF. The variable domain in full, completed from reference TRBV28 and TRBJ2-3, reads DVKVTQSSRYLVKRTGEKVFLECVQDMDHENMFWYRQDPGLGLRLIYFSYDVKMKEKGDIPEGYSVSREKKERFSLILESASTNQTSMYLCASSPQGVTNTQYFGPGTRLTVL.

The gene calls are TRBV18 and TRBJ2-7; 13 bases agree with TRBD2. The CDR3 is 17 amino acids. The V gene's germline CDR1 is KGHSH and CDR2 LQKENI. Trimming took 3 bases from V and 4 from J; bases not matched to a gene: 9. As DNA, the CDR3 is TGTGCCAGCTCACCTGGGACTAGCGGGACCCCGTTTTACGAGCAGTACGTC. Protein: CASSPGTSGTPFYEQYV.

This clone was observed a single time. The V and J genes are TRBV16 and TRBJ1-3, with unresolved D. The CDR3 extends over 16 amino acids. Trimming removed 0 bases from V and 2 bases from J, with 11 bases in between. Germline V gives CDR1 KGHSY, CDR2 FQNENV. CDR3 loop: CASSQSLRSPGNTIYF. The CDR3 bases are TGTGCCAGCAGCCAATCGTTGCGAAGCCCTGGAAACACCATATATTTT.

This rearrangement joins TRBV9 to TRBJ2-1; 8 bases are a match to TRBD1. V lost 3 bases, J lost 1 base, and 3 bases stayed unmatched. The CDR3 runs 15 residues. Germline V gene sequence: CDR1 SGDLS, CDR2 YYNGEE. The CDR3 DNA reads TGTGCCAGCAGCGCCGGACAGGGTTCCTACAATGAGCAGTTCTTC. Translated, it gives CASSAGQGSYNEQFF.

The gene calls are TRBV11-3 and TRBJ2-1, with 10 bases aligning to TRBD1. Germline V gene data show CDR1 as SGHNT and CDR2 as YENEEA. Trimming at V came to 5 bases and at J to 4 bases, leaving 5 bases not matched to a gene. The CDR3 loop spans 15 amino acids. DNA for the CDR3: TGTGCCAGCAGCGCCCGGGACAGGGGATACAATGAGCAGTTCTTC. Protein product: CASSARDRGYNEQFF.

CDR3 in amino acids: CASSVATGFDEQYF. The CDR3 DNA sequence: TGTGCCAGCAGCGTAGCGACAGGGTTTGACGAGCAGTACTTC. V is TRBV9 and J is TRBJ2-7; TRBD1 matches at 7 bases. V lost 0 bases and J lost 5; bases outside the gene matches: 5. This CDR3 region has 14 residues. Looked up from germline, CDR1 is SGDLS and CDR2 is YYNGEE.

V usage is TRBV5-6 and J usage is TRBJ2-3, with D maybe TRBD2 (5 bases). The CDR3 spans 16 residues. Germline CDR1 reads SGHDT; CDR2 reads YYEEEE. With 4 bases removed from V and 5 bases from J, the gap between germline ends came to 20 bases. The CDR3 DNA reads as TGTGCCAGCAGCCCCCTAGGATCGGGGTATAGAGATACGCAGTATTTT. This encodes CASSPLGSGYRDTQYF.

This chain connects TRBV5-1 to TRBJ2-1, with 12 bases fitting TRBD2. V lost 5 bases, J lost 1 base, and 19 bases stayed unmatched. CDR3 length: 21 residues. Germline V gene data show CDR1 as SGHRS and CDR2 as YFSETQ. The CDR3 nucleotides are TGCGCCAGCAGTCCTAGCGGGGGGGCCGGGGCCTTAAGGGTGTCCTACAATGAGCAGTTCTTC. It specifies CASSPSGGAGALRVSYNEQFF.

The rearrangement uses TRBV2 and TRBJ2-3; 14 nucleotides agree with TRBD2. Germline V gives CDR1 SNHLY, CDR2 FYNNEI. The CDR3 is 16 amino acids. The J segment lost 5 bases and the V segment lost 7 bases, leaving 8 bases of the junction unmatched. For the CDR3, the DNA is TGTGCCAGCACCCTGACTAGCGGGGGGGCGTTAGATACGCAGTATTTT. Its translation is CASTLTSGGALDTQYF.

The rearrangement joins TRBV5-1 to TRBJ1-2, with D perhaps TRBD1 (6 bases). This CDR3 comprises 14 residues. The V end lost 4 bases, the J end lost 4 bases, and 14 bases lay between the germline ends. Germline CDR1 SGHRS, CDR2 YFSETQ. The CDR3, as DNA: TGCGCCAGCAGCCCGTCAGGGGATGCCTATGGCTACACCTTC. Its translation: CASSPSGDAYGYTF.

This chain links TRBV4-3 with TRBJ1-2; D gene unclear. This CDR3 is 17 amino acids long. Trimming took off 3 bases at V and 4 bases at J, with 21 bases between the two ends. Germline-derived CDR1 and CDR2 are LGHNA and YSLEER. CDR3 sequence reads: CASSQDQRRHGSYGYTF. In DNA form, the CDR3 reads TGCGCCAGCAGCCAGGATCAAAGACGACATGGATCCTATGGCTACACCTTC.

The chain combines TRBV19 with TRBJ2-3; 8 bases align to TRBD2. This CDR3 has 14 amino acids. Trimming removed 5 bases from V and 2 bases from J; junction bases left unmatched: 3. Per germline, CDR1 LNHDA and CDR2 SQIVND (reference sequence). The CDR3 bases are TGTGCCAGTAGTTATAGCGGGGACACAGATACGCAGTATTTT. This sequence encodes CASSYSGDTDTQYF.

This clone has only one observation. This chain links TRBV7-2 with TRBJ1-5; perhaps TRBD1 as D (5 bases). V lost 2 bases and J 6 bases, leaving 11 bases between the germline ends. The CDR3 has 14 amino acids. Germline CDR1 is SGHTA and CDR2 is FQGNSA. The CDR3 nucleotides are TGTGCCAGCAGCTTACGGGGGAAGGTTCAGCCCCAGCATTTT. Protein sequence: CASSLRGKVQPQHF. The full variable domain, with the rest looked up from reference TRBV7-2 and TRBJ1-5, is GAGVSQSPSNKVTEKGKDVELRCDPISGHTALYWYRQSLGQGLEFLIYFQGNSAPDKSGLPSDRFSAERTGGSVSTLTIQRTQQEDSAVYLCASSLRGKVQPQHFGDGTRLSIL.

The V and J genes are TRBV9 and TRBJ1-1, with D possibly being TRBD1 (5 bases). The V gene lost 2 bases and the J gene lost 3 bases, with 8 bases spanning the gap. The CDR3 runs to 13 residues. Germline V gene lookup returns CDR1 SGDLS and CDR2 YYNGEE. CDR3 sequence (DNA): TGTGCCAGCAGCGTGGGGCCAGACACTGAAGCTTTCTTT. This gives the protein CASSVGPDTEAFF.

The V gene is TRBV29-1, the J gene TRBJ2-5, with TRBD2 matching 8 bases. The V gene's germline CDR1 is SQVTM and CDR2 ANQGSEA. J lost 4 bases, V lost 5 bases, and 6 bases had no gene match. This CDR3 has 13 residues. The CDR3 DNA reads TGCAGCGTTCCGGGACTAGTAGGAGAGACCCAGTACTTC. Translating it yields CSVPGLVGETQYF.

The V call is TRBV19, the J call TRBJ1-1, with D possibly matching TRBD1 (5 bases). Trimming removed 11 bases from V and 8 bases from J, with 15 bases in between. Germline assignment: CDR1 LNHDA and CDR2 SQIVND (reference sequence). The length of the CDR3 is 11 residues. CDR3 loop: CASYAGVEAFF. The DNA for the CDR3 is TGTGCCTCCTATGCGGGGGTCGAAGCTTTCTTT. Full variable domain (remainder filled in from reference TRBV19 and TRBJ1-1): DGGITQSPKYLFRKEGQNVTLSCEQNLNHDAMYWYRQDPGQGLRLIYYSQIVNDFQKGDIAEGYSVSREKKESFPLTVTSAQKNPTAFYLCASYAGVEAFFGQGTRLTVV.

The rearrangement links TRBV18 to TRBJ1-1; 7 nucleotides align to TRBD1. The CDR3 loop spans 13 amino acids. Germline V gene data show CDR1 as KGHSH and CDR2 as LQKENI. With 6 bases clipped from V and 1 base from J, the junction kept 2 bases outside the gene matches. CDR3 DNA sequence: TGTGCCAGCTCTGGACAGGCGAACACTGAAGCTTTCTTT. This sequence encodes CASSGQANTEAFF.